A selection of T cell receptor beta chains follows, all from one sample in a study of CD8 T cells in ankylosing spondylitis. In TCRdb, the 5' RACE reads were re-called with MiXCR into one record per CDR3 protein. There are 200,000 to 300,000 distinct CDR3 sequences in the sample; about 11% occur only once, and 2.6% lies in the top ten. Sequencing was performed on blood, either unsorted or a sorted T cell fraction (not recorded which). The receptors come from a male donor with ankylosing spondylitis or in good health (not recorded which). CDR3s include the opening cysteine and the closing phenylalanine or tryptophan. Fields, in order: CDR3 protein, CDR3 DNA, clone size, J gene, D gene, V gene. A D gene is named only where the DNA matches it firmly. Where a row states a size, it is once, few, many or the class of an expanded clone; other rows omit it.

CDR3 protein: CASSQEGLGRPNEQFF; CDR3 DNA: TGTGCCAGCAGCCAAGAGGGCCTGGGCCGACCCAATGAGCAGTTCTTC; clone size: many; J gene: TRBJ2-1; D gene: .; V gene: TRBV3-1
CDR3 protein: CASSQVPGYNEQFF; CDR3 DNA: TGTGCCAGCAGCCAAGTACCGGGCTACAATGAGCAGTTCTTC; clone size: .; J gene: TRBJ2-1; D gene: .; V gene: TRBV4-2
CDR3 protein: CASSEMLAQDTQYF; CDR3 DNA: TGTGCCAGCAGTGAAATGCTAGCACAAGATACGCAGTATTTT; clone size: many; J gene: TRBJ2-3; D gene: .; V gene: TRBV2
CDR3 protein: CASSFAGGRSSYEQYF; CDR3 DNA: TGCGCCAGCAGCTTTGCGGGAGGGCGTTCCTCCTACGAGCAGTACTTC; clone size: .; J gene: TRBJ2-7; D gene: TRBD2; V gene: TRBV5-1
CDR3 protein: CASSFLHSPREKLFF; CDR3 DNA: TGTGCCAGCAGTTTTCTGCACAGCCCAAGGGAAAAACTGTTTTTT; clone size: many; J gene: TRBJ1-4; D gene: .; V gene: TRBV12-3/TRBV12-4
CDR3 protein: CASSRLLNSGKATDTQYF; CDR3 DNA: TGTGCCAGCAGCCGACTGCTGAACAGCGGGAAGGCAACAGATACGCAGTATTTT; clone size: .; J gene: TRBJ2-3; D gene: TRBD2; V gene: TRBV4-2
CDR3 protein: CASSGRGSYEQYF; CDR3 DNA: TGTGCCAGCAGTGGCAGGGGATCCTACGAGCAGTACTTC; clone size: .; J gene: TRBJ2-7; D gene: .; V gene: TRBV6-1
CDR3 protein: CAWIRQGGTANYGYTF; CDR3 DNA: TGTGCCTGGATTAGACAGGGGGGGACGGCTAACTATGGCTACACCTTC; clone size: few; J gene: TRBJ1-2; D gene: TRBD1; V gene: TRBV30
CDR3 protein: CASSPGTSGRFYEQYF; CDR3 DNA: TGTGCCAGCAGTCCCGGGACTAGCGGGAGGTTTTACGAGCAGTACTTC; clone size: many; J gene: TRBJ2-7; D gene: TRBD2; V gene: TRBV27
CDR3 protein: CASNANVLTF; CDR3 DNA: TGTGCCAGCAATGCCAACGTCCTGACTTTC; clone size: few; J gene: TRBJ2-6; D gene: .; V gene: TRBV6-1
CDR3 protein: CASKGISGWLGTQYF; CDR3 DNA: TGTGCCAGCAAAGGAATTAGCGGGTGGCTGGGTACGCAGTATTTT; clone size: many; J gene: TRBJ2-3; D gene: TRBD2; V gene: TRBV6-1
CDR3 protein: CASRLAGVVGDEQFF; CDR3 DNA: TGTGCCAGCAGGCTAGCGGGAGTGGTTGGCGATGAGCAGTTCTTC; clone size: many; J gene: TRBJ2-1; D gene: TRBD2; V gene: TRBV12-3/TRBV12-4
CDR3 protein: CASSNISGGRLCVPFF; CDR3 DNA: TGTGCCAGCAGCAATATTTCTGGCGGGAGGCTTTGTGTCCCGTTCTTC; clone size: many; J gene: TRBJ2-1; D gene: .; V gene: TRBV21-1
CDR3 protein: CASSGQNSGNTIYF; CDR3 DNA: TGTGCCAGCAGTGGACAAAACTCTGGAAACACCATATATTTT; clone size: many; J gene: TRBJ1-3; D gene: .; V gene: TRBV6-1
CDR3 protein: CASSSTDYGYTF; CDR3 DNA: TGTGCCAGCAGTTCGACAGACTATGGCTACACCTTC; clone size: many; J gene: TRBJ1-2; D gene: .; V gene: TRBV12-3/TRBV12-4
CDR3 protein: CSALAGDGETQYF; CDR3 DNA: TGCAGTGCTTTAGCGGGGGACGGAGAGACCCAGTACTTC; clone size: .; J gene: TRBJ2-5; D gene: TRBD2; V gene: TRBV20-1
CDR3 protein: CASSFMGDSYEQYF; CDR3 DNA: TGTGCCAGCAGTTTTATGGGAGACTCCTACGAGCAGTACTTC; clone size: many; J gene: TRBJ2-7; D gene: .; V gene: TRBV27
CDR3 protein: CSVGTGSNEQFF; CDR3 DNA: TGCAGCGTGGGGACTGGCTCCAATGAGCAGTTCTTC; clone size: few; J gene: TRBJ2-1; D gene: .; V gene: TRBV29-1
CDR3 protein: CASSRPNGAGVGDTQYF; CDR3 DNA: TGTGCCAGCAGCCGTCCCAACGGAGCGGGGGTAGGAGATACGCAGTATTTT; clone size: many; J gene: TRBJ2-3; D gene: TRBD2; V gene: TRBV4-2
CDR3 protein: CSARGTGGRSPLHF; CDR3 DNA: TGCAGTGCTAGAGGGACAGGGGGTCGATCACCCCTCCACTTT; clone size: few; J gene: TRBJ1-6; D gene: TRBD1; V gene: TRBV20-1
CDR3 protein: CASSPSYEQFF; CDR3 DNA: TGTGCCAGCAGCCCGAGCTATGAGCAGTTCTTC; clone size: few; J gene: TRBJ2-1; D gene: .; V gene: TRBV7-9
CDR3 protein: CASGLDRGTEAFF; CDR3 DNA: TGTGCTAGTGGTCTGGACAGGGGCACTGAAGCTTTCTTT; clone size: few; J gene: TRBJ1-1; D gene: TRBD1; V gene: TRBV12-5